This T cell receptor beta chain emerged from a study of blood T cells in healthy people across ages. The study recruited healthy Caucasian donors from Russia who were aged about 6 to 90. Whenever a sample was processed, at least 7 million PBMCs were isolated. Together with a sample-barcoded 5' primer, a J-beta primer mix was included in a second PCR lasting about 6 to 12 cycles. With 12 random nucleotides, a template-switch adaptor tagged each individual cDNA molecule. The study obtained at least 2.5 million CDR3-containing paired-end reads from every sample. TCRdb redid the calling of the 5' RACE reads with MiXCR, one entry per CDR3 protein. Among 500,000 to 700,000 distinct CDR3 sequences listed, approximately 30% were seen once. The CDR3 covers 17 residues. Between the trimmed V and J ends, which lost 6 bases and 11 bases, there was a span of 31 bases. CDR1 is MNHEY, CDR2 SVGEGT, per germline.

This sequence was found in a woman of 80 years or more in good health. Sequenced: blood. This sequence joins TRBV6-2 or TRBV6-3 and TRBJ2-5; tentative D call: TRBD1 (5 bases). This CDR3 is CASRTQWAGQSYNEQYF. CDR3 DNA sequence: TGTGCCAGCAGAACCCAATGGGCAGGGCAATCCTACAATGAGCAGTACTTC.